This paragraph covers one TCR beta chain sequence. The antigen it recognizes is unknown. The sample holds no much larger clone one base away, and base qualities are not on file. TCRbeta CDR3 regions were amplified from genomic DNA using the immunoSEQ Assay, a bias-controlled multiplex PCR. From the authors' description of their analysis: The number of nucleated cells in each sample was estimated by amplification of reference gene primers within the assay. To quantify the absolute abundance of each unique TCRbeta CDR3 rearrangement, sequence reads were collapsed and filtered. For each sample, productive Simpson clonality was calculated as the square root of Simpson's diversity index over productive rearrangements. Sourced from immuneACCESS, this table was stored by TCRdb with only in-frame sequences that have V and J called. A share of the clones is absent; for the studies checked, an unresolved V gene accounts for under half, and the remainder has no known explanation. The DNA was the basis for D and trimming; V, J and clone size are from that table. This sample holds hundreds of thousands of clones; 87% were observed only once. Clones ranked in the top ten supply 3% of the sample.

From the germline V gene (reference sequence), CDR1 is SEHNR and CDR2 is FQNEAQ. Including cysteine and phenylalanine, the CDR3 has 14 amino acids. Of all the DNA, just the CDR3 is kept, 42 bases in frame from base 1. Relative to germline, V is missing 5 bases and J is missing 4 bases, with 4 bases of the junction outside any gene match. Each collaborating institution followed its own protocols to collect whole blood in K2EDTA tubes. For TCRbeta analysis, collaborators shipped samples in one of three forms: frozen whole blood, isolated PBMCs, or DNA extracted from either of those sample types. This sample was included in a study of blood T cell repertoires in COVID-19 (dated by TCRdb to the early 2020s). With regard to the full study: Samples from collaborators originated in the United States, Italy and Spain and spanned both the acute and convalescent phases of COVID-19. The prospective study material was composed of cDNA or gDNA derived from T cells, B-cell-depleted T cells, or PBMCs. Subjects who had been exposed to COVID-19, were actively infected with it, or had recovered from it provided the deeply sampled blood TCRbeta repertoires that made up the dataset. A freely available public database, intended as a resource for researchers studying the immune response to SARS-CoV-2, is where the repertoires were released. Samples were obtained from the ongoing ImmuneRACE study (first 160 participants) and from 1,200 or so subjects provided by 6 global collaborators. Nearly every sample came with metadata listing a de-identified subject ID, COVID-19 status, age in years and sex. HLA class I and class II types, where available, came from metadata supplied by the sample provider rather than from assay-based typing.

Points the paper makes about the study in general: How much clinical and demographic metadata was included differed by source and by participant, and the metadata was provided uncurated.

The rearrangement joined TRBV7-9 to TRBJ2-7; TRBD2 agrees with 11 junctional bases. The receptor comes from a young man with active or convalescent COVID-19. Material for sequencing was peripheral blood. The CDR3 is CASSRLAGLYEQYF. The nucleotides are TGTGCCAGCAGCCGACTAGCGGGACTATACGAGCAGTACTTC.